This is a list of T cell receptor beta chains from one sample in a study of graft-versus-host responses after intestinal transplantation. Data came from immunoSEQ multiplex PCR; TCRdb stores just in-frame clones and leaves some out. The data contain approximately 9,800 clones, around 33% of them singletons. Here the sequenced sample was alloreactive CD8+ T cells from a mixed lymphocyte reaction culture, taken before intestinal transplant. The receptors originated from a human patient who received an intestinal transplant. CDR3s include the opening cysteine and the closing phenylalanine or tryptophan. D genes are given only for firm matches. The size field is filled for only some rows; it gives once, few, many or a size class.

TRBJ1-4	TRBD1	-	TRBV28	CASSRPDRGANEKLFF	TGTGCCAGCAGTCGACCCGACAGGGGGGCTAATGAAAAACTGTTTTTT
TRBJ1-1	TRBD1	-	TRBV7-9	CASTRGQGDNTEAFF	TGTGCCAGCACCCGAGGACAGGGCGATAACACTGAAGCTTTCTTT
TRBJ2-7	-	-	TRBV27	CASSLTPGSYEQYF	TGTGCCAGCAGCCTTACCCCCGGTTCCTACGAGCAGTACTTC
TRBJ1-1	-	few	TRBV7-3	CASSLIGANTEAFF	TGTGCCAGCAGCTTAATTGGGGCGAACACTGAAGCTTTCTTT
TRBJ2-7	TRBD1	-	TRBV10-1	CASSEGTGGIYEQYF	TGCGCCAGCAGTGAGGGGACAGGTGGGATCTACGAGCAGTACTTC
TRBJ2-5	-	-	TRBV27	CASRVWGGAGKETQYF	TGTGCCAGCAGGGTATGGGGGGGGGCCGGGAAGGAGACCCAGTACTTC
TRBJ1-4	TRBD1	-	TRBV14	CASSQPTGGVEKLFF	TGTGCCAGCAGCCAGCCCACAGGGGGGGTGGAAAAACTGTTTTTT
TRBJ1-3	-	medium-sized	TRBV5-1	CASSATQGLPGNTIYF	TGCGCCAGCAGCGCGACCCAGGGCCTTCCTGGAAACACCATATATTTT
TRBJ1-1	TRBD1	once	TRBV6-6	CATFLGQRNTEAFF	TGTGCCACCTTTTTGGGACAGAGGAACACTGAAGCTTTCTTT
TRBJ2-1	TRBD1	-	TRBV4-1	CASSQGQGARNEQFF	TGCGCCAGCAGCCAAGGGCAGGGGGCCCGGAATGAGCAGTTCTTC
TRBJ2-7	-	-	TRBV11-2	CASRDYIAYEQYF	TGTGCCAGCAGGGACTACATAGCCTACGAGCAGTACTTC
TRBJ2-1	-	-	TRBV28	CASSLFSGSMVSEQFF	TGTGCCAGCAGTTTATTCTCCGGGAGTATGGTGAGTGAGCAGTTCTTC
TRBJ2-7	TRBD2	few	TRBV14	CASSQDLAGGPFSYEQYF	TGTGCCAGCAGCCAAGATCTAGCGGGAGGCCCTTTCTCCTACGAGCAGTACTTC
TRBJ2-5	TRBD1	few	TRBV7-9	CASSQTRGLETQYF	TGTGCCAGCAGCCAGACCAGGGGGCTAGAGACCCAGTACTTC
TRBJ1-2	TRBD1	few	TRBV6-5	CASSNGQGAYFGYTF	TGTGCCAGCAGTAACGGACAGGGCGCATATTTTGGCTACACCTTC
TRBJ2-2	-	medium-sized	TRBV7-9	CASSPTTGRNTGELFF	TGTGCCAGCAGCCCTACTACAGGGCGCAACACCGGGGAGCTGTTTTTT
TRBJ2-7	-	few	TRBV5-1	CASSLAGSHEQYF	TGCGCCAGCAGCCTGGCAGGGTCCCACGAGCAGTACTTC
TRBJ2-7	TRBD1	few	TRBV5-5	CASSPRGYYEQYF	TGTGCCAGCAGCCCCAGGGGGTACTACGAGCAGTACTTC
TRBJ2-7	-	few	TRBV29-1	CSVEGLRAGDTYEQYF	TGCAGCGTTGAGGGGCTAAGGGCAGGAGATACCTACGAGCAGTACTTC
TRBJ1-2	-	-	TRBV5-6	CASSLVRDWGYTF	TGTGCCAGCAGCTTGGTTCGGGATTGGGGCTACACCTTC
TRBJ1-6	TRBD1	-	TRBV7-9	CASSSPGQPNSPLHF	TGTGCCAGCAGCTCACCGGGACAGCCTAATTCACCCCTCCACTTT
TRBJ1-2	-	-	TRBV6-6	CASTPGTWGGYGYTF	TGTGCCAGCACCCCGGGAACTTGGGGGGGGTATGGCTACACCTTC
TRBJ1-2	-	medium-sized	TRBV4-1	CASSQVPGSGGYTF	TGCGCCAGCAGCCAAGTGCCAGGGTCAGGAGGCTACACCTTC
TRBJ2-2	TRBD1	-	TRBV27	CASSLGGQDVKWTGELFF	TGTGCCAGCAGCTTAGGGGGACAGGACGTAAAGTGGACCGGGGAGCTGTTTTTT
TRBJ1-3	TRBD1	-	TRBV30	CAWDRGTGNTIYF	TGTGCCTGGGACAGGGGCACTGGAAACACCATATATTTT
TRBJ2-1	TRBD2	few	TRBV27	CASSLGTSVHNEQFF	TGTGCCAGCAGTTTGGGGACTAGCGTCCACAATGAGCAGTTCTTC
TRBJ2-7	TRBD1	few	TRBV13	CASSHQGQGAYEQYF	TGTGCCAGCAGCCACCAGGGGCAGGGGGCCTACGAGCAGTACTTC
TRBJ2-4	TRBD1	few	TRBV5-6	CASSLEAGGSNIQYF	TGTGCCAGCAGCTTGGAAGCAGGGGGCTCAAACATTCAGTACTTC
TRBJ2-3	-	-	TRBV5-6	CASSLAPGYTQYF	TGTGCCAGCAGCTTGGCCCCGGGATATACGCAGTATTTT
TRBJ2-5	-	few	TRBV2	CASSPRIQETQYF	TGTGCCAGCAGCCCCAGGATCCAAGAGACCCAGTACTTC
TRBJ2-7	-	-	TRBV2	CFRQATAYDFYEQYF	TGTTTCAGGCAGGCGACGGCATACGATTTCTACGAGCAGTACTTC
TRBJ2-7	TRBD1	few	TRBV6-5	CASSPRGTGRGEQYF	TGTGCCAGCAGCCCTCGGGGGACAGGTCGCGGCGAGCAGTACTTC
TRBJ2-2	TRBD1	-	TRBV5-1	CASSTSGGSYTGELFF	TGCGCCAGCAGCACATCAGGGGGCTCTTACACCGGGGAGCTGTTTTTT
TRBJ2-7	-	-	TRBV6-9	CPGGASNEQYF	TGTCCTGGAGGGGCTAGTAACGAGCAGTACTTC
TRBJ2-7	-	medium-sized	TRBV7-8	CASSFELLSVDEQYF	TGTGCCAGCAGCTTCGAGTTACTGTCGGTGGACGAGCAGTACTTC
TRBJ2-7	-	few	TRBV2	CASEADYEQYF	TGTGCCAGTGAAGCGGACTACGAGCAGTACTTC
TRBJ2-3	TRBD2	few	TRBV30	CAWRTSGRTDTQYF	TGTGCCTGGAGGACTAGCGGCCGCACAGATACGCAGTATTTT
TRBJ1-4	-	-	TRBV13	CASSRNNRVPNEKLFF	TGTGCCAGCTCCCGAAACAACAGGGTACCCAATGAAAAACTGTTTTTT
TRBJ1-3	-	-	TRBV6-5	CASAPGSGNTIYF	TGTGCCAGCGCCCCGGGCTCTGGAAACACCATATATTTT
TRBJ1-5	TRBD1	-	TRBV6-5	CASSSDRGNQPQHF	TGTGCCAGCAGTTCTGACAGGGGTAATCAGCCCCAGCATTTT
TRBJ2-2	-	-	TRBV6-1	CASPKGERTAGELFF	TGTGCCAGCCCGAAAGGGGAAAGGACGGCCGGGGAGCTGTTTTTT
TRBJ1-5	TRBD1	-	TRBV19	CASLDRGSNQPQHF	TGTGCCAGTTTGGACAGGGGTAGCAATCAGCCCCAGCATTTT
TRBJ1-1	-	-	TRBV6-5	CASSYSPGEVTEAFF	TGTGCCAGCAGTTACTCACCCGGGGAGGTGACTGAAGCTTTCTTT
TRBJ2-1	TRBD2	-	TRBV28	CASSPTSGRYYSYNEQFF	TGTGCCAGCAGCCCGACTAGCGGGAGGTATTACTCCTACAATGAGCAGTTCTTC
TRBJ2-3	-	-	TRBV5-1	CASSLADRYTDTQYF	TGCGCCAGCAGCTTGGCGGACAGATACACAGATACGCAGTATTTT
TRBJ2-1	TRBD2	-	TRBV5-1	CASSLSGGTNEQFF	TGCGCCAGCAGCCTGTCGGGGGGGACCAATGAGCAGTTCTTC
TRBJ1-5	TRBD1	-	TRBV27	CAGSPDRGNQPQHF	TGTGCCGGCAGCCCGGACAGGGGAAATCAGCCCCAGCATTTT
TRBJ1-2	TRBD1	medium-sized	TRBV7-9	CASSPGQGNYGYTF	TGTGCCAGCAGCCCCGGACAGGGGAACTATGGCTACACCTTC
TRBJ2-3	TRBD2	-	TRBV6-4	CASSDSTSGGGTQYF	TGTGCCAGCAGTGACTCGACTAGCGGGGGGGGTACGCAGTATTTT
TRBJ2-7	-	medium-sized	TRBV4-1	CASSQVSGSSYEQYF	TGCGCCAGCAGCCAAGTAAGCGGAAGTTCCTACGAGCAGTACTTC